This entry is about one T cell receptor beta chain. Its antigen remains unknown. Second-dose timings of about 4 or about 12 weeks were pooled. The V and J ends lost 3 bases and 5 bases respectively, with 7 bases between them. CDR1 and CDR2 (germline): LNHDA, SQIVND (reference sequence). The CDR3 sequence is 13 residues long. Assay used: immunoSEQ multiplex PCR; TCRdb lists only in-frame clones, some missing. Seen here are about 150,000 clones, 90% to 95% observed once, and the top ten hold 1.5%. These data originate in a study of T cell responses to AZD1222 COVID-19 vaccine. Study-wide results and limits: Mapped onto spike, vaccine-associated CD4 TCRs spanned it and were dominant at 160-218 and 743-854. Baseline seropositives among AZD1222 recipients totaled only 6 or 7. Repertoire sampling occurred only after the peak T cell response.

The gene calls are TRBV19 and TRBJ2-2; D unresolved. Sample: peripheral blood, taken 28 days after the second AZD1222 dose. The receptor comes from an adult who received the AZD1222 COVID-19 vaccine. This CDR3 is CASSMSRTGELFF. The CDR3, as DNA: TGTGCCAGTAGTATGAGCAGAACCGGGGAGCTGTTTTTT.